The 29 T cell receptor beta chains listed next were all sequenced from one sample in a study of resident and recirculating memory T cells in vitiligo. Only in-frame clones appear in the TCRdb table, and some are missing; sequencing was by immunoSEQ multiplex PCR. The sample includes more than 70,000 clones, 92% of them seen just once. Sequencing was carried out using blood. The receptors here all came from a male donor with vitiligo.

This chain connects TRBV28 to TRBJ1-1; tentatively, D is TRBD1 (5 bases). Germline-derived CDR1 and CDR2 are MDHEN and SYDVKM. Trimming removed 5 bases at V and 2 bases at J, with 15 bases between. The CDR3 length is 15 residues. The CDR3 region is CASSSETEQNTEAFF. As DNA, the CDR3 is TGTGCCAGCAGTAGCGAGACAGAGCAAAACACTGAAGCTTTCTTT. The full variable domain, rest sourced from reference TRBV28 and TRBJ1-1, is DVKVTQSSRYLVKRTGEKVFLECVQDMDHENMFWYRQDPGLGLRLIYFSYDVKMKEKGDIPEGYSVSREKKERFSLILESASTNQTSMYLCASSSETEQNTEAFFGQGTRLTVV.

The J gene is TRBJ1-1, the V gene TRBV7-9, with 7 positions matching TRBD1. The trim removed 2 bases at V and 5 bases at J, leaving 5 bases unmatched. The germline gives CDR1 SEHNR, CDR2 FQNEAQ (reference sequence). The length of the CDR3 is 14 residues. The CDR3 region is CASSLTQTGTEAFF. Written as DNA, the CDR3 is TGTGCCAGCAGCTTAACCCAGACAGGGACTGAAGCTTTCTTT.

The J gene is TRBJ1-2, the V gene TRBV28; TRBD1 matches 10 bases. The length of the CDR3 is 17 residues. Germline-derived CDR1 and CDR2 are MDHEN and SYDVKM. After removal of 5 bases from V and 5 bases from J, the junction contained 14 bases not matched to a gene. CDR3 region: CASSPGTGEPLLYGYTF. The CDR3, as DNA: TGTGCCAGCAGTCCCGGGACAGGGGAACCTCTTTTATATGGCTACACCTTC.

This chain connects TRBV7-9 to TRBJ2-7; D is possibly TRBD1 (6 bases). V was shortened by 6 bases and J by 2 bases, with 14 bases between the two germline ends. The CDR3 spans 14 residues. Per germline, CDR1 SEHNR and CDR2 FQNEAQ (reference sequence). The CDR3 region is CASSSGANPYEQYF. Here the CDR3 DNA reads TGTGCCAGCAGTTCAGGGGCCAATCCCTACGAGCAGTACTTC.

The chain uses TRBV5-6 and TRBJ2-1; D might be TRBD2 (5 bases). CDR3 length equals 12 residues. V lost 0 bases, J lost 8 bases, and 6 bases lay in between. Germline CDR1 and CDR2: SGHDT and YYEEEE. The DNA for the CDR3 is TGTGCCAGCAGCTTGGGGAGGCATGAGCAGTTCTTC. Translation gives CASSLGRHEQFF.

The chain joins TRBV18 to TRBJ2-7; 7 positions match TRBD1. V was pared by 2 bases and J by 3 bases, with 7 bases of the junction left unmatched. There are 15 residues in the CDR3. Germline V lookup: CDR1 KGHSH, CDR2 LQKENI. In DNA, the CDR3 is TGTGCCAGCTCACCAGAGGGACAGCCGAACTACGAGCAGTACTTC. Translation gives CASSPEGQPNYEQYF.

The genes are TRBV9 and TRBJ2-3; tentatively, D is TRBD2 (5 bases). The CDR3 is made up of 13 amino acids. Germline values: CDR1 SGDLS, CDR2 YYNGEE. V was pared by 2 bases and J by 4 bases, with 8 bases between. Here the CDR3 reads CASSVGSPDTQYF. In nucleotides, the CDR3 is TGTGCCAGCAGCGTTGGGAGCCCAGATACGCAGTATTTT. The entire variable domain, with the rest obtained from reference TRBV9 and TRBJ2-3, is as follows: DSGVTQTPKHLITATGQRVTLRCSPRSGDLSVYWYQQSLDQGLQFLIQYYNGEERAKGNILERFSAQQFPDLHSELNLSSLELGDSALYFCASSVGSPDTQYFGPGTRLTVL.

A few counts support this clone. The V and J genes are TRBV2 and TRBJ2-7; D possibly corresponds to TRBD1 (5 bases). Looked up from germline, CDR1 is SNHLY and CDR2 is FYNNEI. The CDR3 totals 11 residues. V shed 7 bases and J shed 5 bases, with 9 bases lying between them. The CDR3 DNA follows: TGTGCCAGCATTAAGGGGAACGAGCAGTACTTC. Translated: CASIKGNEQYF.

This sequence joins TRBV27 and TRBJ2-3; D call uncertain. This CDR3 has 15 amino acids. Germline assignment: CDR1 MNHEY and CDR2 SMNVEV (reference sequence). V lost 5 bases and J lost 0, with 12 bases in between. The CDR3 region has the DNA TGTGCCAGCAGTCCTAGACTCAGTAGCACAGATACGCAGTATTTT. As protein: CASSPRLSSTDTQYF.

V and J are TRBV19 and TRBJ1-1; 7 bases line up with TRBD1. The CDR3 covers 17 residues. Germline assignment: CDR1 LNHDA and CDR2 SQIVND (reference sequence). Trimming removed 5 bases from V and 1 base from J; junction bases left unmatched: 13. As DNA, the CDR3 is TGTGCCAGTAGTTCCAGGGGGTTATTTAACCCGAACACTGAAGCTTTCTTT. Translating it yields CASSSRGLFNPNTEAFF.

Only one count was recorded for this clone. The chain joins TRBV6-4 to TRBJ1-2; no reliable D call. V lost 7 bases to trimming and J lost 7 bases, with 16 bases between them. Germline V gene lookup returns CDR1 MRHNA and CDR2 SNTAGT. The CDR3 is made up of 13 amino acids. The CDR3: CASNIRLGLGYTF. DNA for the CDR3: TGTGCCAGCAATATCAGGTTGGGCCTTGGCTACACCTTC.

The chain uses TRBV28 and TRBJ2-7; the D gene is possibly TRBD1 (5 bases). CDR1 and CDR2 from the germline V gene are MDHEN and SYDVKM. V lost 2 bases, J lost 3 bases, and 11 bases lay in between. The CDR3 runs 14 residues. The CDR3 region is CASSLRGSDYEQYF. The CDR3 DNA reads TGTGCCAGCAGTTTAAGGGGATCCGACTACGAGCAGTACTTC.

This chain links TRBV30 with TRBJ1-3, with D possibly being TRBD1 (5 bases). V was cut by 0 bases and J by 4 bases, with 10 bases left in between. The CDR3 covers 14 residues. The germline V gene encodes CDR1 GTSNPN and CDR2 SVGIG (reference sequence). The CDR3 loop is CAWSVGVAGNTIYF. The CDR3, as DNA: TGTGCCTGGAGTGTAGGGGTTGCGGGAAACACCATATATTTT. The full variable domain, with the rest looked up from reference TRBV30 and TRBJ1-3, is SQTIHQWPATLVQPVGSPLSLECTVEGTSNPNLYWYRQAAGRGLQLLFYSVGIGQISSEVPQNLSASRPQDRQFILSSKKLLLSDSGFYLCAWSVGVAGNTIYFGEGSWLTVV.

The rearrangement joins TRBV6-6 to TRBJ2-7, with 10 bases aligning to TRBD2. In germline, CDR1 is MNHNY, CDR2 SVGAGI (reference sequence). The CDR3 length is 13 residues. V shed 5 bases and J 6 bases; nucleotides not matched to a gene: 4. This CDR3 is CASSPSGRAEQYF. The CDR3 region has the DNA TGTGCCAGCAGTCCCAGCGGGAGGGCCGAGCAGTACTTC.

V and J are TRBV6-5 and TRBJ2-5, with D possibly matching TRBD1 (6 bases). CDR3 length: 14 amino acids. Germline V gene lookup returns CDR1 MNHEY and CDR2 SVGAGI. Trimming stripped 5 bases from V and 0 bases from J, with 10 bases between. CDR3 in amino acids: CASSKTGHQETQYF. In DNA, the CDR3 is TGTGCCAGCAGTAAAACAGGGCACCAAGAGACCCAGTACTTC.

The chain employs TRBV7-8 and TRBJ2-1, with a weak D call TRBD1 (7 bases). The germline CDR1 and CDR2 sequences are SGHVS and FQNEAQ. Trimming took off 1 base at V and 8 bases at J, with 18 bases between the two ends. This CDR3 region has 16 residues. Here the CDR3 reads CASSLGAGGGIDEQFF. CDR3 coding DNA: TGTGCCAGCAGCTTAGGGGCAGGGGGAGGTATAGATGAGCAGTTCTTC.

The chain links TRBV5-1 to TRBJ1-1; TRBD1 matches 7 bases. This CDR3 has 14 residues. V lost 2 bases to trimming and J lost 1 base; unmatched junction nucleotides: 2. Germline V gene sequence: CDR1 SGHRS, CDR2 YFSETQ. In DNA form, the CDR3 reads TGCGCCAGCAGCTTACACAGGGGGAACACTGAAGCTTTCTTT. It yields the protein CASSLHRGNTEAFF.

The genes are TRBV28 and TRBJ1-1; TRBD1 is a possible D gene (6 bases). V lost 3 bases and J 0 bases, leaving 11 bases between the germline ends. The germline V gene has CDR1 MDHEN and CDR2 SYDVKM. This CDR3 has 15 amino acids. CDR3 protein: CASSFESGVNTEAFF. CDR3 sequence (DNA): TGTGCCAGCAGTTTTGAGTCAGGGGTGAACACTGAAGCTTTCTTT.

The chain has TRBV7-6 and TRBJ2-3; 7 bases are a match to TRBD2. J gave up 4 bases and V 1 base, and 5 bases lay outside the gene matches. The CDR3 loop spans 15 amino acids. Germline values: CDR1 SGHVS, CDR2 FNYEAQ. The DNA of the CDR3 is TGTGCCAGCAGCTTAGTCGCGGGAGCCGCAGATACGCAGTATTTT. Protein: CASSLVAGAADTQYF. The full variable domain, with the rest looked up from reference TRBV7-6 and TRBJ2-3, is GAGVSQSPRYKVTKRGQDVALRCDPISGHVSLYWYRQALGQGPEFLTYFNYEAQQDKSGLPNDRFSAERPEGSISTLTIQRTEQRDSAMYRCASSLVAGAADTQYFGPGTRLTVL.

The chain combines TRBV9 with TRBJ2-5, with TRBD1 identical over 7 bases. Germline V CDR1 and CDR2: SGDLS, YYNGEE. V lost 4 bases to trimming and J lost 2 bases; unmatched junction nucleotides: 11. This CDR3 is built from 16 residues. The CDR3 DNA reads as TGTGCCAGCAGCCGTTCCCCCGGGACAGCGCAAGAGACCCAGTACTTC. Its translation: CASSRSPGTAQETQYF.

The chain employs TRBV30 and TRBJ2-5; 7 bases are a match to TRBD1. The length of the CDR3 is 15 residues. From germline, CDR1 is GTSNPN and CDR2 SVGIG (reference sequence). With V trimmed by 0 bases and J by 5 bases, 9 bases remained unmatched. The CDR3 here is CAWSVGDSWLETQYF. The DNA for the CDR3 is TGTGCCTGGAGTGTAGGGGACAGTTGGCTGGAGACCCAGTACTTC.

This clone was seen only once. The chain combines TRBV9 with TRBJ2-7, with TRBD2 matching over 7 bases. The CDR3 loop spans 14 amino acids. Germline CDR1 and CDR2: SGDLS and YYNGEE. J gave up 0 bases and V 4 bases, and 4 bases lay outside the gene matches. The CDR3 sequence: CASSPRTSSYEQYF. The CDR3 nucleotides read TGTGCCAGCAGCCCCCGGACTAGCTCCTACGAGCAGTACTTC.

This clone occurred a few times. The CDR3 loop is CAWMGQPNTEAFF. The CDR3 DNA reads as TGTGCCTGGATGGGGCAGCCCAACACTGAAGCTTTCTTT. The V gene is TRBV30, the J gene TRBJ1-1; maybe TRBD1 (5 bases). The CDR3 has 13 amino acids. From germline, CDR1 is GTSNPN and CDR2 SVGIG (reference sequence). Trimming left V 4 bases short and J 2 bases short, with 11 bases between.

The chain links TRBV10-3 to TRBJ1-1; 10 bases match TRBD1. This CDR3 contains 12 residues. Looked up from germline, CDR1 is ENHRY and CDR2 is SYGVKD. V lost 7 bases and J lost 8; bases outside the gene matches: 4. CDR3 amino acids: CAITGTGAEAFF. The CDR3 DNA reads TGTGCCATCACTGGGACAGGGGCGGAAGCTTTCTTT.

The chain couples TRBV4-2 to TRBJ2-7; a weak D match, TRBD2 (6 bases). CDR1 and CDR2 from the germline V gene are LGHNA and YNFKEQ. The V and J ends lost 0 bases and 2 bases respectively, with 8 bases between them. The CDR3 is 14 amino acids. DNA of the CDR3: TGTGCCAGCAGCCAAGAGCGGGGAGCCTACGAGCAGTACTTC. It translates to CASSQERGAYEQYF.

In its sample, this clone was seen a few times. V is TRBV7-9 and J is TRBJ1-2; 7 positions agree with TRBD1. Germline values: CDR1 SEHNR, CDR2 FQNEAQ (reference sequence). The CDR3 runs 15 residues. Losses at the gene ends were 5 bases for V and 5 bases for J; bases not matched to a gene: 11. The CDR3: CASSALGTVQYGYTF. CDR3 nucleotide sequence: TGTGCCAGCAGCGCCCTCGGGACAGTTCAGTATGGCTACACCTTC.

V usage is TRBV5-1 and J usage is TRBJ1-2, with D perhaps matching TRBD1 (6 bases). Germline V gene sequence: CDR1 SGHRS, CDR2 YFSETQ. Trimming cost V 7 bases and J 8 bases, with 18 bases left between them. This CDR3 region has 13 residues. The CDR3 sequence is CASRGQQTEGYTF. The CDR3 coding sequence is TGCGCCAGCCGCGGACAGCAGACGGAGGGCTACACCTTC.

The V gene is TRBV28, the J gene TRBJ2-7; no reliable D call. The CDR3 is 12 amino acids. CDR1 is MDHEN, CDR2 SYDVKM, per germline. Trimming shortened V by 3 bases and J by 2 bases, and 5 bases separated the two germline ends. In nucleotides, the CDR3 is TGTGCCAGCAGTTTCGCGACCTACGAGCAGTACTTC. It is translated as CASSFATYEQYF.

The rearrangement joins TRBV11-2 to TRBJ2-1; D not certain. The length of the CDR3 is 16 residues. Germline V CDR1 and CDR2: SGHAT, FQNNGV. Between the trimmed V and J ends, which lost 0 bases and 0 bases, there was a span of 9 bases. CDR3 sequence reads: CASSLDGFSSYNEQFF. Here the CDR3 DNA reads TGTGCCAGCAGCTTAGACGGGTTCAGCTCCTACAATGAGCAGTTCTTC.